This TCR beta chain was sequenced for a study of blood T cell repertoires in COVID-19. Study information: Samples of COVID-19 (acute and convalescent) were obtained from the United States, Italy and Spain. The analysed material was cDNA or gDNA that came from T cells, B-cell-depleted T cells, or PBMCs.

V lost 3 bases and J 6 bases, leaving 8 bases between the germline ends. Germline V lookup: CDR1 MDHEN, CDR2 SYDVKM. The CDR3 consists of 13 residues. The authors' processing: Estimated nucleated cell counts came from reference gene primer amplification. Repertoires were generated with immunoSEQ multiplex PCR, while TCRdb's copy carries only in-frame clones and drops some. V and J calls and clone size are copied from that table; D and trimming were computed from the DNA. The sample comprises about 80,000 clones, 60% to 85% of which are singletons, and approximately 15% rests with the top ten. Material: peripheral blood. The V and J genes are TRBV28 and TRBJ2-2; D is perhaps TRBD1 (6 bases). The clonotype comes from a human donor in a cohort sampled during active COVID-19. The CDR3 sequence is CASSFRGAGELFF. CDR3 bases: TGTGCCAGCAGTTTCAGGGGAGCCGGGGAGCTGTTTTTT. The variable domain in full, completed from reference TRBV28 and TRBJ2-2, reads DVKVTQSSRYLVKRTGEKVFLECVQDMDHENMFWYRQDPGLGLRLIYFSYDVKMKEKGDIPEGYSVSREKKERFSLILESASTNQTSMYLCASSFRGAGELFFGEGSRLTVL.